Sequencing of this T cell receptor (beta chain) was carried out in a study of PD-L1 blockade in urothelial cancer. This clone showed up just once. Time point meaning: peripheral blood 6 weeks after treatment start. Only in-frame clones appear in the TCRdb table, and some are missing; sequencing was by immunoSEQ multiplex PCR. The sample has about 130,000 clones; roughly 83% are singletons. The trim removed 2 bases at V and 4 bases at J, leaving 6 bases unmatched. This CDR3 region has 15 residues. CDR1 and CDR2 from the germline V gene are MNHEY and SVGAGI. The clonotype comes from a man aged 45 to 65 with urothelial cancer. This sequence joins TRBV6-5 and TRBJ2-7, with 9 bases fitting TRBD2. Sequencing was performed on PBMCs, taken around atezolizumab (anti-PD-L1) treatment. The CDR3 DNA reads as TGTGCCAGCAGTTACGTTAGCGGGAGTCAGTACGAGCAGTACTTC. Amino acid sequence: CASSYVSGSQYEQYF.